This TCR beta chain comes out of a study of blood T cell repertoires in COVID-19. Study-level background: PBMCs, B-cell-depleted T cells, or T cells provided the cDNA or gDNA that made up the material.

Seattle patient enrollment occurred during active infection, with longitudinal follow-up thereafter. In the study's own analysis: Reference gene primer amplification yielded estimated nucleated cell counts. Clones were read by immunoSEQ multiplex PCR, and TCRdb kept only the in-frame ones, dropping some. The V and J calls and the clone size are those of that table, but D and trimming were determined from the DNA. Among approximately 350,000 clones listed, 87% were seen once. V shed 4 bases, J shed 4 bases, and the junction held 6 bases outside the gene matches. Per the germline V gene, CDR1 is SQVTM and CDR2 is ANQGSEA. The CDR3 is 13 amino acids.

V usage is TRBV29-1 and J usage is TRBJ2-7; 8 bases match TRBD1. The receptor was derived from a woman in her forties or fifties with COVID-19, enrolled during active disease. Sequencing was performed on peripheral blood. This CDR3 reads CSVAGQGGYEQYF. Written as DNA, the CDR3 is TGCAGCGTTGCTGGACAGGGTGGGTACGAGCAGTACTTC.